A single sample gave rise to the 9 T cell receptor beta chains below, sequenced in a study of T cell repertoires in cytomegalovirus infection. TCRdb passed the reads through MiXCR, listing each CDR3 protein once. Of 510,000 or so distinct CDR3 sequences listed, 26% are singletons. The sample taken for sequencing was PBMCs. These TCRs come from a human donor in good health (CMV status not recorded). Some clones in this sample may be carry-over from other donors' samples.

This clonotype was picked up a small number of times. The chain links TRBV11-2 to TRBJ2-1, with TRBD1 matching over 7 bases. This CDR3 is 15 amino acids long. Trimming at V came to 5 bases and at J to 2 bases, leaving 6 bases not matched to a gene. From germline, CDR1 is SGHAT and CDR2 FQNNGV. The CDR3 reads CASSARQGTYNEQFF. The CDR3 DNA reads TGTGCCAGCAGCGCCAGACAGGGTACCTACAATGAGCAGTTCTTC.

The chain recombines TRBV5-1 with TRBJ1-2, with D perhaps matching TRBD1 (5 bases). Germline assignment: CDR1 SGHRS and CDR2 YFSETQ. The ends were cut back, 5 bases at V and 4 bases at J, with 15 bases in the middle. The CDR3 has 14 residues. CDR3 sequence: CASRIGTELYGYTF. CDR3 coding DNA: TGCGCCAGCAGGATCGGGACCGAACTCTATGGCTACACCTTC.

This clonotype was detected ten times or more. The rearrangement joins TRBV7-8 to TRBJ2-7; 9 bases are a match to TRBD2. This CDR3 is built from 15 residues. J gave up 4 bases and V 4 bases, and 8 bases lay outside the gene matches. Germline V gene sequence: CDR1 SGHVS, CDR2 FQNEAQ. In DNA form, the CDR3 reads TGTGCCAGCAGCTCAGGCCCGGGACTAGCTTACGAGCAGTACTTC. Translating gives CASSSGPGLAYEQYF.

A few counts support this clonotype. The chain joins TRBV6-1 to TRBJ2-7, with D perhaps matching TRBD1 (6 bases). CDR1 and CDR2 from the germline V gene are MNHNS and SASEGT. V was clipped by 4 bases and J by 0 bases, with 13 bases between them. The CDR3 sequence is 15 residues long. In DNA form, the CDR3 reads TGTGCCAGCAGTGTTTCGACAGGAGGCTCCTACGAGCAGTACGTC. Amino acid sequence: CASSVSTGGSYEQYV.

The chain employs TRBV6-1 and TRBJ2-2; tentative D call: TRBD2 (5 bases). Per the germline V gene, CDR1 is MNHNS and CDR2 is SASEGT. Trimming cost V 3 bases and J 0 bases, with 11 bases left between them. There are 16 residues in the CDR3. The CDR3 here is CASSDWLATNTGELFF. CDR3 nucleotides: TGTGCCAGCAGTGATTGGCTAGCCACGAACACCGGGGAGCTGTTTTTT.

Ten or more counts support this clonotype. The V and J genes are TRBV28 and TRBJ1-1; D is uncertain. This CDR3 contains 14 residues. Germline-derived CDR1 and CDR2 are MDHEN and SYDVKM. The germline V and J ends were trimmed by 3 bases and 0 bases, with 8 bases remaining between them. The CDR3 DNA is TGTGCCAGCAGTTTGGCCAGGTTGAACACTGAAGCTTTCTTT. As protein: CASSLARLNTEAFF.

J is TRBJ2-1 and V is TRBV11-3; 7 bases map to TRBD2. Germline assignment: CDR1 SGHNT and CDR2 YENEEA. The CDR3 runs to 12 residues. With V trimmed by 5 bases and J by 10 bases, 5 bases remained unmatched. The CDR3 here is CASSRLGGEQFF. The CDR3 DNA reads as TGTGCCAGCAGCCGGCTGGGGGGGGAGCAGTTCTTC.

The rearrangement joins TRBV12-5 to TRBJ1-1; possible D gene TRBD1, 6 bases. Germline CDR1 and CDR2: LGHNT and FRNRAP. This CDR3 comprises 18 residues. V gave up 0 bases and J gave up 0 bases, with 17 bases separating them. DNA for the CDR3: TGTGCTAGTGGTTTGGTACTAGGAAATAACAGGGTGAACACTGAAGCTTTCTTT. Translation: CASGLVLGNNRVNTEAFF.

This clonotype was seen at least ten times. V usage is TRBV7-2 and J usage is TRBJ2-2; TRBD1 matches 7 bases. This CDR3 is 16 amino acids long. Germline V CDR1 and CDR2: SGHTA, FQGNSA. J lost 1 base, V lost 5 bases, and 7 bases had no gene match. Written as DNA, the CDR3 is TGTGCCAGCAGCCCCCACAGGGGTAGGAACACCGGGGAGCTGTTTTTT. This encodes CASSPHRGRNTGELFF.